This is a list of T cell receptor beta chains from one sample in a study of monozygotic twins with cystic fibrosis. Libraries were prepared by immunoSEQ multiplex PCR; TCRdb keeps only in-frame clonotypes and omits some of them. The sample includes 15,000 to 20,000 clones, around 96% of them seen just once. Sequenced input: blood. These TCRs come from a girl aged 2-10 years with cystic fibrosis. CDR3s leave out the opening cysteine and the closing phenylalanine or tryptophan. Fields, in order: J gene, V gene, CDR3 protein.

>TRBJ2-1|TRBV2
ASAYLGRGLEGPYNEQF
>TRBJ1-1|TRBV4-3
ASSPSLTATSMNTEAF
>TRBJ1-2|TRBV5-5
ASRTTGAAFYGYT
>TRBJ1-5|TRBV30
AWSAGQASNQPQH
>TRBJ2-5|TRBV13
ASSARDYQEGTQY
>TRBJ2-4|TRBV5-6
ASSSGGSSIQY
>TRBJ2-2|TRBV13
ASSTVGGGAGELF
>TRBJ2-1|TRBV27
ASSFQTGGEQF
>TRBJ2-7|TRBV28
ASSFGTSGLLLEQY
>TRBJ1-2|TRBV7-2
ASSLVQDIYGYT
>TRBJ2-5|TRBV4-3
ASSQVFASESQETQY
>TRBJ2-7|TRBV2
ASSAGQGGYEQY
>TRBJ1-2|TRBV4-3
ASSQDHWGTYGYT
>TRBJ1-1|TRBV25-1
ASMMDRPLNTEAF
>TRBJ2-3|TRBV5-6
ASSPTLALSTDTQY
>TRBJ2-3|TRBV2
ARIGQGTDTQY
>TRBJ2-5|TRBV27
ASRVTSGERETQY
>TRBJ2-7|TRBV20-1
SARGTYEQY
>TRBJ1-2|TRBV11-2
ASSLEAGTPNYGYT
>TRBJ2-5|TRBV7-9
ASSLGGSRETQY
>TRBJ1-2|TRBV19
ASSTRQGSDGYT
>TRBJ1-5|TRBV6-6
ATRVRPRPVNQPQH
>TRBJ1-2|TRBV10-3
AISEAAGNYGYT
>TRBJ2-3|TRBV7-9
ASSPLASTDTQY
>TRBJ1-5|TRBV4-1
ASSQHSGGDQPQH
>TRBJ2-1|TRBV5-5
ASSSLIRADNEQF
>TRBJ2-7|TRBV28
ASTRRDRVNEQY
>TRBJ1-1|TRBV7-9
ASSLEQGSTEAF
>TRBJ1-2|TRBV2
ASSEGDSYGYT
>TRBJ2-6|TRBV4-3
ASSPFRSGANVLT
>TRBJ1-1|TRBV5-1
ASRDRGSAEAF
>TRBJ1-1|TRBV5-4
ASSPSPTELNTEAF
>TRBJ1-1|TRBV10-2
ASISGGSTEAF
>TRBJ2-1|TRBV30
AWSLAGGNEQF
>TRBJ2-1|TRBV7-2
ASSTSGVYEQF
>TRBJ2-5|TRBV27
ASSLRGTLLYQETQY
>TRBJ2-1|TRBV10-1
ASARGSYNEQF
>TRBJ1-1|TRBV6-5
ASSSGGAGNTEAF
>TRBJ2-2|TRBV14
ASSQVSGASGELF
>TRBJ2-2|TRBV15
AVSERGENTGELF
>TRBJ2-3|TRBV15
ATSRLGNGADTQY
>TRBJ2-5|TRBV10-1
ASSESLAGGQETQY
>TRBJ1-2|TRBV4-1
ASSQDHGPRINYGYT
>TRBJ1-1|TRBV19
ASSILPQGSTEAF
>TRBJ2-7|TRBV19
ASSIAGAPYEQY
>TRBJ1-2|TRBV2
ASSGQGENYGYT
>TRBJ1-6|TRBV2
ASRDLSIGNSPLH
>TRBJ2-2|TRBV7-8
ASSPLVGTNTGELF
>TRBJ1-1|TRBV5-1
ASSLRPGPDTEAF
>TRBJ2-1|TRBV5-6
ASTRRGIREQF
>TRBJ2-7|TRBV7-2
ASSEREGHEQY
>TRBJ2-3|TRBV2
ASSDLGTTDTQY
>TRBJ2-7|TRBV5-1
ASSLVVLAEQY
>TRBJ1-1|TRBV27
ASSLGYLNTEAF
>TRBJ2-7|TRBV6-1
ASSVRLVTGQGLEYEQY